A selection of T cell receptor beta chains follows, all from one sample in a study of blood T cell repertoires in COVID-19. Profiled with immunoSEQ multiplex PCR; TCRdb holds only in-frame clones, not every one. The table records roughly 250,000 clones, about 87% of them present only once. Sample: PBMCs or T cells enriched from blood (not recorded which). All receptors come from a man aged 50 to 60 who had been exposed to COVID-19. Both conserved end residues are trimmed from each CDR3.

>TRBV30|TRBJ1-1
AWSGATNTEAF
>TRBV27|TRBJ1-5
ASSLRTGNYQPQH
>TRBV19|TRBJ1-6
ASSIGKAGSPLH
>TRBV9|TRBJ2-2
ASSRGNLNTGELF
>TRBV2|TRBJ2-1
ASRQRTHGGEQF
>TRBV19|TRBJ2-7
ATRRGMSYEQY
>TRBV28|TRBJ2-1
ASSSPGLAGRGEQF
>TRBV30|TRBJ1-6
AWSVPQTASPLH
>TRBV10-3|TRBJ2-3
AISEESDTQY
>TRBV9|TRBJ1-5
ASSEGQGYSNQPQH
>TRBV6-6|TRBJ1-5
ASKGDRGGQGPQH